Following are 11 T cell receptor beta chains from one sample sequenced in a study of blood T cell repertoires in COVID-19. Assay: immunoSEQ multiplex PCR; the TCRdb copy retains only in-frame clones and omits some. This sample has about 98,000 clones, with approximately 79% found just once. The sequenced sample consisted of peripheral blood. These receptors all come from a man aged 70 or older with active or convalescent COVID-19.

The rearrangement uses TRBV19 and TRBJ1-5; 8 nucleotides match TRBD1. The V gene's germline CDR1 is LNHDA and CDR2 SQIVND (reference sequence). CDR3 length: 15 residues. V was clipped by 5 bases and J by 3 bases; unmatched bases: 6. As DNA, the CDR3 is TGTGCCAGTAGTTCAACAGGGGGGCTCAATCAGCCCCAGCATTTT. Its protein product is CASSSTGGLNQPQHF.

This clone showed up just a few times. CDR3: CSVRPDTTYEQYF. CDR3 in DNA: TGCAGCGTTCGCCCGGACACAACCTACGAGCAGTACTTC. This sequence joins TRBV29-1 and TRBJ2-7; tentatively, D is TRBD1 (5 bases). The CDR3 has 13 residues. With 5 bases removed from V and 2 bases from J, the gap between germline ends came to 13 bases. Germline-derived CDR1 and CDR2 are SQVTM and ANQGSEA.

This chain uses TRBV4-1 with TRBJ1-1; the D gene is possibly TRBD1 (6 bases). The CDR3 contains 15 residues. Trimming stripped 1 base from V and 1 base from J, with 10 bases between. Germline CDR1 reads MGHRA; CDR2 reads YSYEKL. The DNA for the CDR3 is TGCGCCAGCAGCCAAGGTTTACAGGGGAACACTGAAGCTTTCTTT. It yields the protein CASSQGLQGNTEAFF.

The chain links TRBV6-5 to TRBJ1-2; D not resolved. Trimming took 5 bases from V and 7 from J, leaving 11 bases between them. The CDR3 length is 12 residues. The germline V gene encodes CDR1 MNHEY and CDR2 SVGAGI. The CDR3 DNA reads TGTGCCAGCAGTCCTGCAGGATTTGGCTACACCTTC. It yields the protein CASSPAGFGYTF.

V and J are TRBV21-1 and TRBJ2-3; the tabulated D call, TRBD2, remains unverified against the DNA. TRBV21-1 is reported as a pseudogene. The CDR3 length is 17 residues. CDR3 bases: TGTGCCAGCAGCACCGCAAGGGCGGGGGCGCTTACAGATACGCAGTATTTT. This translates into CASSTARAGALTDTQYF.

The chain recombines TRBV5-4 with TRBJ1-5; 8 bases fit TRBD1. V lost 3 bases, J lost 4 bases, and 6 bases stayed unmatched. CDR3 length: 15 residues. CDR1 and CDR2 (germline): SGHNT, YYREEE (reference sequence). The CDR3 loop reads CASSSGTGKNQPQHF. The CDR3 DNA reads TGTGCCAGCAGCTCGGGGACAGGCAAAAATCAGCCCCAGCATTTT.

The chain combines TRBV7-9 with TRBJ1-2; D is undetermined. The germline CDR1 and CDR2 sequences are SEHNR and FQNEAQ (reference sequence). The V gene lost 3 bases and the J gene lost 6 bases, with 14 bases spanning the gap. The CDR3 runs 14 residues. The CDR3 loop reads CASSFRADGNGYTF. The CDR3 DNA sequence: TGTGCCAGCAGCTTTAGAGCCGACGGGAATGGCTACACCTTC.

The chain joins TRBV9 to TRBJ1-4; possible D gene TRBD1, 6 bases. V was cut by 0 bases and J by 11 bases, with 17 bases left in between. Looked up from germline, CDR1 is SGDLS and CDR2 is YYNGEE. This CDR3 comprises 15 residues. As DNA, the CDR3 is TGTGCCAGCAGCGTAGGTGTACAGGGCTTCCAGAAACTGTTTTTT. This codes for CASSVGVQGFQKLFF.

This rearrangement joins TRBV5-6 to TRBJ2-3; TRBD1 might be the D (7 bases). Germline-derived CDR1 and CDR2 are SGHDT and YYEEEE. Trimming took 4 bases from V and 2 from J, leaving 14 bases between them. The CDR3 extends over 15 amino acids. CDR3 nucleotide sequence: TGTGCCAGCAGCCCCGACAGGGAGGTCACAGATACGCAGTATTTT. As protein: CASSPDREVTDTQYF.

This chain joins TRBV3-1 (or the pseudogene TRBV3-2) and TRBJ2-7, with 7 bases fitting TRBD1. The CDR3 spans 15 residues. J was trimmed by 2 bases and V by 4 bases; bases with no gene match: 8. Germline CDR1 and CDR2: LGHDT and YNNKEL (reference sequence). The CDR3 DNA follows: TGTGCCAGCAGCCGGATAGACAGGGCCGCCTACGAGCAGTACTTC. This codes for CASSRIDRAAYEQYF.

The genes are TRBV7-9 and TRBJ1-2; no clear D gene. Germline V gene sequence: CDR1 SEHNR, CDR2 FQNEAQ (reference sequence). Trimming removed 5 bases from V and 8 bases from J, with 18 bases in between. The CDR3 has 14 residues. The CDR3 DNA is TGTGCCAGCAGCCCGCTCAGCAGATCTAGAGGCTACACCTTC. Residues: CASSPLSRSRGYTF.